The 15 T cell receptor beta chains listed next were all sequenced from one sample in a study of blood T cell repertoires in COVID-19 (dated by TCRdb to 2020 to 2021). The library was prepared using the immunoSEQ multiplex PCR assay. The table comes from immuneACCESS by way of TCRdb, which keeps in-frame sequences with V and J called. Part of the clones is missing from these tables; in studies checked, under half for an unresolved V gene and the rest for unknown reasons. The sample includes some 5,600 clones, with around 85% observed a single time. Roughly 13% of the sample comes from the top ten. The sequenced material came from peripheral blood. The source of these receptors is a human donor in a cohort sampled during active COVID-19.

This rearrangement joins TRBV28 to TRBJ1-6; the D is unclear. This CDR3 comprises 15 residues. The germline V gene has CDR1 MDHEN and CDR2 SYDVKM. The ends were cut back, 1 base at V and 8 bases at J, with 12 bases in the middle. Written as DNA, the CDR3 is TGTGCCAGCAGTTTATCCCAAGTCAGATATTCACCCCTCCACTTT. Its protein product is CASSLSQVRYSPLHF.

V gene TRBV2 combines with J gene TRBJ2-3, with TRBD2 matching 8 bases. The CDR3 runs 15 residues. The V segment lost 10 bases and the J segment 5 bases; nucleotides outside the gene matches: 14. Germline assignment: CDR1 SNHLY and CDR2 FYNNEI. The CDR3 nucleotides read TGTGCCACCCCGAGACAAGCGGGAGAAGGAGATACGCAGTATTTT. Its translation: CATPRQAGEGDTQYF.

The rearrangement links TRBV7-2 to TRBJ1-5, with TRBD1 as a possible D gene (5 bases). The CDR3 loop spans 15 amino acids. V dropped 1 base and J dropped 5 bases, with 12 bases sitting between them. Germline V gene sequence: CDR1 SGHTA, CDR2 FQGNSA. CDR3 DNA sequence: TGTGCCAGCAGCTTAGTGGCAGGGAGGGATCAGCCCCAGCATTTT. Its protein product is CASSLVAGRDQPQHF.

A note on this clone: Other DNA variants within this sample encode the same CDR3. This chain links TRBV11-2 with TRBJ2-1; the D is unclear. V lost 2 bases and J lost 6, with 5 bases in between. Germline V gives CDR1 SGHAT, CDR2 FQNNGV. The CDR3 sequence is 12 residues long. For the CDR3, the DNA is TGTGCCAGCAGCTTAATTAGCAATGAGCAGTTCTTC. It encodes CASSLISNEQFF.

This clone has a single count. The DNA for the CDR3 is TGTGCCAGCAGTGAGCACAGGGGAGACACAGATACGCAGTATTTT. Its translation: CASSEHRGDTDTQYF. This sequence joins TRBV6-1 and TRBJ2-3, with 7 bases matching TRBD1. This CDR3 spans 15 amino acids. Per germline, CDR1 MNHNS and CDR2 SASEGT. Trimming cost V 3 bases and J 2 bases; bases outside gene matches: 5.

This chain joins TRBV7-2 and TRBJ2-7; 11 nucleotides match TRBD1. V trimming: 1 base; J trimming: 7 bases; junction bases outside the gene matches: 6. The CDR3 spans 15 residues. In germline, CDR1 is SGHTA, CDR2 FQGNSA. The CDR3 protein is CASSLGTGGASEQYF. CDR3 nucleotide sequence: TGTGCCAGCAGCTTAGGGACAGGGGGCGCGTCGGAGCAGTACTTC.

CDR3 sequence reads: CASSYGDQPQHF. CDR3 nucleotide sequence: TGTGCCAGCAGTTACGGAGATCAGCCCCAGCATTTT. This rearrangement joins TRBV6-2 or TRBV6-3 to TRBJ1-5, with D unresolved. V lost 2 bases and J 5 bases, leaving 4 bases between the germline ends. The germline V gene encodes CDR1 MNHEY and CDR2 SVGEGT. This CDR3 contains 12 residues.

The chain links TRBV6-5 to TRBJ2-6; perhaps TRBD2 as D (5 bases). CDR3 length: 15 residues. CDR1 and CDR2 (germline): MNHEY, SVGAGI. Trimming cost V 2 bases and J 0 bases, with 5 bases left between them. CDR3 sequence reads: CASSYRDSGANVLTF. The CDR3 nucleotides read TGTGCCAGCAGTTACCGGGACTCTGGGGCCAACGTCCTGACTTTC.

The chain recombines TRBV28 with TRBJ2-7; TRBD1 might be the D (7 bases). Trimming took off 4 bases at V and 3 bases at J, with 19 bases between the two ends. Per the germline V gene, CDR1 is MDHEN and CDR2 is SYDVKM. The CDR3 loop spans 16 amino acids. Here the CDR3 reads CASSSYLRGVGYEQYF. CDR3 nucleotide sequence: TGTGCCAGCAGTTCCTACCTCAGGGGGGTCGGCTACGAGCAGTACTTC.

The chain's CDR3 is CASSHVGQGRTDTQYF. CDR3 nucleotide sequence: TGCGCCAGCAGCCATGTGGGACAGGGGCGCACAGATACGCAGTATTTT. The genes are TRBV4-1 and TRBJ2-3; 10 bases are shared with TRBD1. CDR1 and CDR2 (germline): MGHRA, YSYEKL. CDR3 length equals 16 residues. J gave up 1 base and V 3 bases, and 4 bases lay outside the gene matches.

This clone was observed a single time. One end of the junction does not line up with germline, which may come from a read error. J is TRBJ1-3 and V is TRBV7-7, with 9 bases aligning to TRBD1. This CDR3 comprises 17 residues. Germline assignment: CDR1 SSHAT and CDR2 FNYEAQ (reference sequence). The DNA of the CDR3 is TGTGCTAGCAGCTTAGGTGCGAGGGACAGGGAAGGAAACACCATATATTTT. Translated, it gives CASSLGARDREGNTIYF.

The rearrangement uses TRBV11-2 and TRBJ2-4; D may be TRBD2 (6 bases). The V gene's germline CDR1 is SGHAT and CDR2 FQNNGV. V lost 6 bases and J lost 6, with 12 bases in between. This CDR3 has 13 amino acids. CDR3 loop: CASSISEGNIQYF. CDR3 sequence (DNA): TGTGCCAGCAGTATTTCGGAGGGAAACATTCAGTACTTC. The variable domain in full, completed from reference TRBV11-2 and TRBJ2-4, reads EAGVAQSPRYKIIEKRQSVAFWCNPISGHATLYWYQQILGQGPKLLIQFQNNGVVDDSQLPKDRFSAERLKGVDSTLKIQPAKLEDSAVYLCASSISEGNIQYFGAGTRLSVL.

CDR3 bases: TGCAGCGTTGACGGCGGGGCGAGCGTTGAGACCCAGTACTTC. Amino acids: CSVDGGASVETQYF. The V gene is TRBV29-1, the J gene TRBJ2-5; D is perhaps TRBD2 (6 bases). CDR3 length equals 14 residues. V lost 3 bases and J 5 bases, leaving 16 bases between the germline ends. CDR1 is SQVTM and CDR2 is ANQGSEA in the germline V gene. The variable domain in full, with the rest retrieved from reference TRBV29-1 and TRBJ2-5, is SAVISQKPSRDICQRGTSLTIQCQVDSQVTMMFWYRQQPGQSLTLIATANQGSEATYESGFVIDKFPISRPNLTFSTLTVSNMSPEDSSIYLCSVDGGASVETQYFGPGTRLLVL.

The chain couples TRBV6-1 to TRBJ2-3; D possibly corresponds to TRBD2 (6 bases). This CDR3 region has 17 residues. The germline V and J ends were trimmed by 4 bases and 5 bases, with 22 bases remaining between them. The germline V gene has CDR1 MNHNS and CDR2 SASEGT. The DNA of the CDR3 is TGTGCCAGCAGTGGAGTACTTGGTACTAGCATCAGAGATACGCAGTATTTT. Its translation is CASSGVLGTSIRDTQYF.

V gene TRBV30 combines with J gene TRBJ2-7, with D possibly being TRBD1 (6 bases). Deletions cut 1 base from V and 4 bases from J, with 23 bases between. Germline V lookup: CDR1 GTSNPN, CDR2 SVGIG (reference sequence). This CDR3 contains 17 residues. In DNA, the CDR3 is TGTGCCTGGAGTGGGTTGGACAGCAGGGAGAAGTTTTACGAGCAGTACTTC. Amino acids: CAWSGLDSREKFYEQYF.